The rows below give T cell receptor beta chains drawn from one sample of a study of blood T cell repertoires in COVID-19. TCRdb's table, derived via immunoSEQ multiplex PCR, lists solely in-frame clones and lacks some. The sample comprises under 250,000 clones, around 80% of which are singletons, and 8.2% rests with the top ten. The material sequenced was peripheral blood. These receptor sequences come from a woman in her fifties or sixties with acute or convalescent COVID-19. The conserved cysteine and the conserved F or W are not part of the CDR3 here. Fields, in order: J gene, CDR3 length, V gene, CDR3 protein.

j_gene: TRBJ1-5; len: 10; v_gene: TRBV28; CDR3aa: ASRTTNGPQH
j_gene: TRBJ2-3; len: 15; v_gene: TRBV5-1; CDR3aa: ASSLVPGLAGEDTQY
j_gene: TRBJ1-4; len: 12; v_gene: TRBV27; CDR3aa: ASSNRGYGEKLF
j_gene: TRBJ1-4; len: 13; v_gene: TRBV9; CDR3aa: ASSSVGTGFEKLF
j_gene: TRBJ2-5; len: 14; v_gene: TRBV19; CDR3aa: ASSITPLRGRETQY
j_gene: TRBJ2-3; len: 13; v_gene: TRBV13; CDR3aa: ASSSGGRGTDTQY
j_gene: TRBJ2-2; len: 14; v_gene: TRBV5-4; CDR3aa: ASSLARGGGPGELF
j_gene: TRBJ2-7; len: 12; v_gene: TRBV5-6; CDR3aa: ASSPGGLKYEQY
j_gene: TRBJ2-4; len: 15; v_gene: TRBV19; CDR3aa: ASSPQLTATRKNIQY
j_gene: TRBJ1-5; len: 12; v_gene: TRBV3-1/TRBV3-2; CDR3aa: ASSQGTGGQPQH
j_gene: TRBJ1-4; len: 13; v_gene: TRBV6-5; CDR3aa: ASSSTEGRGEKLF